This TCR beta chain was sequenced during a study of blood T cell repertoires in COVID-19. Per the authors' pipeline: Reference gene primer amplification yielded estimated nucleated cell counts. The method was immunoSEQ multiplex PCR; TCRdb's version includes in-frame clones alone and lacks a portion of them. That table furnishes V, J and clone size, whereas the DNA furnished D and trimming. This table has 35,000 to 45,000 clones, just over 85% appearing once. Germline CDR1 is LNHNV and CDR2 is YYDKDF (reference sequence). The CDR3 loop spans 13 amino acids. Deletions cut 0 bases from V and 9 bases from J, with 9 bases between.

This chain connects TRBV15 to TRBJ1-5; D is uncertain. The specimen was peripheral blood. The clonotype comes from a man aged 70 or older with acute or convalescent COVID-19. The chain's CDR3 is CATSRDQTVPQHF. As DNA, the CDR3 is TGTGCCACCAGCAGAGATCAGACTGTGCCCCAGCATTTT.